The 10 T cell receptor beta chains listed next were all sequenced from one sample in a study of shared clonotypes between healthy human individuals. Sequencing was performed with immunoSEQ multiplex PCR; in TCRdb, only in-frame clones are kept and a portion is missing. The profile covers under 1,900,000 clones, with approximately 98.5% appearing a single time and 0.36% taken by the ten largest. Sequenced material: naive CD4+ T cells sorted from blood. Subset meaning: CD45RA+ positively selected. These receptor sequences come from a man aged 25 to 45 in good health.

This chain joins TRBV10-3 and TRBJ2-1; possible D gene TRBD2, 5 bases. Germline V CDR1 and CDR2: ENHRY, SYGVKD. The CDR3 has 13 amino acids. V lost 0 bases, J lost 8 bases, and 8 bases lay in between. The CDR3 bases are TGTGCCATCAGTGAGTCGACGGGGTATGAGCAGTTCTTC. It is translated as CAISESTGYEQFF.

The V gene is TRBV5-6, the J gene TRBJ1-5, with D maybe TRBD1 (5 bases). The V and J ends lost 4 bases and 7 bases respectively, with 24 bases between them. Per the germline V gene, CDR1 is SGHDT and CDR2 is YYEEEE. This CDR3 region has 17 residues. CDR3 loop: CASSRTLGPTWGQPQHF. The DNA for the CDR3 is TGTGCCAGCAGCCGAACCCTGGGGCCCACGTGGGGACAGCCCCAGCATTTT.

This clone turned up a few times. The genes are TRBV2 and TRBJ2-2; TRBD1 matches 7 bases. The CDR3 runs 15 residues. The junction had 4 bases not matched to a gene; V was cut back by 6 bases and J by 0 bases. The germline gives CDR1 SNHLY, CDR2 FYNNEI. CDR3 sequence: CASSADRTNTGELFF. CDR3 in DNA: TGTGCCAGCAGCGCGGACAGGACGAACACCGGGGAGCTGTTTTTT. The full variable domain, in which reference TRBV2 and TRBJ2-2 provide the parts outside the CDR3, is EPEVTQTPSHQVTQMGQEVILRCVPISNHLYFYWYRQILGQKVEFLVSFYNNEISEKSEIFDDQFSVERPDGSNFTLKIRSTKLEDSAMYFCASSADRTNTGELFFGEGSRLTVL.

V is TRBV6-5 and J is TRBJ2-1; D unresolved. This CDR3 is 14 amino acids long. V lost 8 bases and J 2 bases, leaving 13 bases between the germline ends. The V gene's germline CDR1 is MNHEY and CDR2 SVGAGI. The CDR3 nucleotides are TGTGCCAGCGGTAATCAATTCGCCTACAATGAGCAGTTCTTC. Its translation is CASGNQFAYNEQFF.

The chain employs TRBV5-1 and TRBJ2-7, with a tentative D call TRBD1 (6 bases). The CDR3 loop spans 16 amino acids. Germline V CDR1 and CDR2: SGHRS, YFSETQ. V lost 5 bases and J 2 bases, leaving 20 bases between the germline ends. CDR3 DNA sequence: TGCGCCAGCAGACAACCCGGGACACCTTTGGCCTACGAGCAGTACTTC. This sequence encodes CASRQPGTPLAYEQYF.

The V call is TRBV4-1, the J call TRBJ2-5; 9 positions agree with TRBD2. This CDR3 is 17 amino acids long. Germline CDR1 and CDR2: MGHRA and YSYEKL. The junction had 14 bases not matched to a gene; V was cut back by 4 bases and J by 5 bases. CDR3 DNA sequence: TGCGCCAGCAGCCGGGGGGGAGCGGGAGGATTGGGCGAGACCCAGTACTTC. It encodes CASSRGGAGGLGETQYF.

The V call is TRBV28, the J call TRBJ2-7, with no clear D. Trimming removed 6 bases from V and 3 bases from J, with 6 bases in between. Germline CDR1 is MDHEN and CDR2 is SYDVKM. CDR3 length: 11 residues. For the CDR3, the DNA is TGTGCCAGCAGCCAAAACTACGAGCAGTACTTC. Translated, it gives CASSQNYEQYF. Supplemented by reference TRBV28 and TRBJ2-7, the full variable domain reads DVKVTQSSRYLVKRTGEKVFLECVQDMDHENMFWYRQDPGLGLRLIYFSYDVKMKEKGDIPEGYSVSREKKERFSLILESASTNQTSMYLCASSQNYEQYFGPGTRLTVT.

The rearrangement links TRBV27 to TRBJ1-3; 9 nucleotides line up with TRBD1. Germline lookup yields CDR1 MNHEY and CDR2 SMNVEV (reference sequence). This CDR3 contains 19 residues. Trimming took 6 bases from V and 0 from J; bases not matched to a gene: 15. The CDR3 loop is CASSPRNYRGLSSGNTIYF. The DNA for the CDR3 is TGTGCCAGCAGCCCTCGGAATTACAGGGGGCTGAGCTCTGGAAACACCATATATTTT.

The chain couples TRBV10-1 to TRBJ2-3; 7 nucleotides line up with TRBD2. CDR3 length: 17 amino acids. CDR1 is WNHNN, CDR2 SYGVQD, per germline (reference sequence). V lost 5 bases to trimming and J lost 7 bases; unmatched junction nucleotides: 18. This CDR3 reads CASSTDVSGPGGNTQYF. The CDR3 nucleotides are TGCGCCAGCAGTACGGACGTTAGCGGGCCGGGAGGAAATACGCAGTATTTT.

This chain connects TRBV12-5 to TRBJ2-2, with 8 bases lining up with TRBD1. Germline CDR1 LGHNT, CDR2 FRNRAP. The trim removed 6 bases at V and 5 bases at J, leaving 8 bases unmatched. The CDR3 length is 15 residues. The CDR3 region has the DNA TGTGCTAGTGGCCGGACAGGGAGTCGGACCGGGGAGCTGTTTTTT. Translating it yields CASGRTGSRTGELFF.